This T cell receptor beta chain appears in the sequencing data of a study of blood T cell repertoires in COVID-19. In the study overall: Sites across the United States, Italy and Spain contributed samples from acute and convalescent COVID-19.

Profiled with immunoSEQ multiplex PCR; TCRdb holds only in-frame clones, not every one. In the table there are around 330,000 clones, about nine tenths of which are singletons. Participant-reported clinical history was the basis for cohort assignment. CDR1 is SNHLY, CDR2 FYNNEI, per germline. Trimming cost V 6 bases and J 5 bases; bases outside gene matches: 9. CDR3 length equals 14 residues. The V and J genes are TRBV2 and TRBJ2-7; 8 bases align to TRBD1. The origin of this receptor is a woman aged 40 to 50 who had recovered from COVID-19. The sample taken for sequencing was PBMCs or T cells enriched from blood (not recorded which). CDR3 nucleotide sequence: TGTGCCAGCAGCCAAGACAGGGGTCGGGACGAGCAGTACTTC. Translated, it gives CASSQDRGRDEQYF.